The clone carrying this T cell receptor (beta chain) has just one count. The CDR3 contains 16 residues. Germline V gene data show CDR1 as SGDLS and CDR2 as YYNGEE. V lost 0 bases and J lost 1, with 13 bases in between. This entry is derived from a study of blood T cell repertoires in COVID-19. Per the study methods: Quantification of nucleated cells was approximated via reference gene primer amplification. Here immunoSEQ multiplex PCR was the method, and the copy in TCRdb shows in-frame clones only, minus some. That table furnishes V, J and clone size, whereas the DNA furnished D and trimming. Of 200,000 or so clones detected, roughly 84% appear once; the ten largest clones hold around 2.5%.

The sequencing input was peripheral blood. V and J are TRBV9 and TRBJ2-5; tentative D call: TRBD2 (5 bases). The TCR originated in a man between 40 and 49 years old who had recovered from COVID-19. CDR3 DNA: TGTGCCAGCAGCGTAGAGGGTGGGAGAAGCCAAGAGACCCAGTACTTC. It codes for CASSVEGGRSQETQYF.